This is a list of T cell receptor beta chains from one sample in a study of glioma-infiltrating T cells. In TCRdb, the multiplex PCR reads were re-called with MiXCR into one record per CDR3 protein. The data contain more than 90,000 distinct CDR3 sequences, around 42% of them singletons. Sequenced sample: glioma tissue, nonneoplastic brain tissue, or PBMCs (not recorded which). All receptors derive from a human donor with low-grade glioma or glioblastoma, undergoing nonglioma brain surgery, or in good health (not recorded which). Each CDR3 is given with its conserved first and last residue. Only part of the rows carry a size: once, few, many, or a class if the clone is expanded.

V gene	J gene	clone size	CDR3 protein
TRBV12-3/TRBV12-4	TRBJ1-1	many	CASSNRGGTEAFF
TRBV3-1	TRBJ2-1	-	CASSQDLLAGGRETQFF
TRBV18	TRBJ2-3	many	CASSPLQGTDTQYF
TRBV20-1	TRBJ2-7	-	CSARDETGAVGEQYF
TRBV14	TRBJ2-1	many	CASSQVGGPGNEQFF
TRBV20-1	TRBJ2-3	-	CSASSGQGGRDTQYF
TRBV6-4	TRBJ1-1	many	CASSLHLDTEAFF
TRBV20-1	TRBJ2-3	many	CSASQADTQYF
TRBV14	TRBJ2-3	-	CASIQWGTDTQYF
TRBV6-5	TRBJ2-2	-	CASSWDRDTGELFF
TRBV29-1	TRBJ2-7	many	CSVSRVVPSYEQYF
TRBV20-1	TRBJ2-1	once	CSPHGIPIAGGLDEQFF
TRBV7-7	TRBJ2-7	few	CASSPRAGIWAYEQYF
TRBV7-2	TRBJ2-2	many	CASSLVDSSLLFF
TRBV18	TRBJ1-1	-	CASSPGQGNTEAFF
TRBV5-1	TRBJ2-7	many	CASRTLAGDSYEQYF
TRBV7-3	TRBJ2-3	many	CASSLLGLASDTQYF
TRBV6-1	TRBJ2-7	many	CASSNGQGGYEQYF
TRBV7-9	TRBJ2-1	many	CASSLNTNLRNEQFF